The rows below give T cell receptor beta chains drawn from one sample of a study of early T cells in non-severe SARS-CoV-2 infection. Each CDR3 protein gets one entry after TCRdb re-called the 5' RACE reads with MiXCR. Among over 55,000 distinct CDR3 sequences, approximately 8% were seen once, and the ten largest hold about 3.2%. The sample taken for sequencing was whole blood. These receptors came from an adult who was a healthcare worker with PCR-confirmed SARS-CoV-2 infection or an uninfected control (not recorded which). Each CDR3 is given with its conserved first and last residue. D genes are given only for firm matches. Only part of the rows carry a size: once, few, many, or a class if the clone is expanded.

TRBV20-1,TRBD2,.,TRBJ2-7,CSARLAEPPYEQYF,TGCAGTGCTAGACTAGCGGAGCCCCCCTACGAGCAGTACTTC
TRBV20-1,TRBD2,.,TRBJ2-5,CSARSGLGQETQYF,TGCAGTGCTAGATCAGGACTAGGTCAAGAGACCCAGTACTTC
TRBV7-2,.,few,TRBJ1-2,CASSRPGYGYTF,TGTGCCAGCAGCCGGCCAGGCTATGGCTACACCTTC
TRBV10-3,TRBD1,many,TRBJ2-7,CAISTEDRGPYEQYF,TGTGCCATCAGTACCGAGGACAGGGGGCCCTACGAGCAGTACTTC
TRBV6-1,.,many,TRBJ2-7,CASSVGTYEQYF,TGTGCCAGCAGTGTCGGGACCTACGAGCAGTACTTC
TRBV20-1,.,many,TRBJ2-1,CSARVLSVGSDEQFF,TGCAGTGCTAGAGTTCTCAGCGTTGGGTCGGATGAGCAGTTCTTC
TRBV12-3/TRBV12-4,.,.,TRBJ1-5,CASSPGPRHQPQHF,TGTGCCAGCAGTCCGGGCCCCAGGCATCAGCCCCAGCATTTT
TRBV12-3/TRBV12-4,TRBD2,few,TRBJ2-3,CASRQRLATTDTQYF,TGTGCCAGCAGGCAAAGACTAGCGACCACAGATACGCAGTATTTT
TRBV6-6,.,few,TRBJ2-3,CASSPQGGNRGEGYF,TGTGCCAGCAGTCCTCAGGGGGGAAACCGGGGCGAGGGGTATTTT
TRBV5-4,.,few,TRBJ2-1,CASSSAEGSDEQFF,TGTGCCAGCAGCTCAGCGGAAGGATCGGATGAGCAGTTCTTC
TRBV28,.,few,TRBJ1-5,CASSLPFERPQHF,TGTGCCAGCAGCCTTCCCTTTGAGCGGCCCCAGCATTTT
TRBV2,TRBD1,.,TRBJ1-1,CASSGDRNTEAFF,TGTGCCAGCAGTGGGGACAGGAACACTGAAGCTTTCTTT
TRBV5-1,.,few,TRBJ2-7,CASSLGRPSPYEQYF,TGCGCCAGCAGCCTCGGTCGCCCTAGCCCCTACGAGCAGTACTTC
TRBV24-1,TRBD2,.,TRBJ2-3,CATSDFGTSNTDTQYF,TGTGCCACCAGTGATTTTGGGACTAGTAATACAGATACGCAGTATTTT
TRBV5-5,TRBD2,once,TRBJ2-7,CASRLAGGVYEQYF,TGTGCCAGCAGGTTGGCGGGAGGGGTCTACGAGCAGTACTTC
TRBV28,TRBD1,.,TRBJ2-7,CASSLPSPGQGSYEQYF,TGTGCCAGCAGTTTACCGTCCCCGGGACAGGGGTCCTACGAGCAGTACTTC
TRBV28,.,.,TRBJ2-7,CASTPTPQAYSYEQYF,TGTGCCAGCACCCCCACTCCTCAGGCCTATTCCTACGAGCAGTACTTC
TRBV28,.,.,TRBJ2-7,CASTPRGGGQTYEQYF,TGTGCCAGCACTCCTCGTGGGGGAGGCCAAACCTACGAGCAGTACTTC
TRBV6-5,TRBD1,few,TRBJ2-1,CVSRGSSYNEQFF,TGTGTCAGCAGGGGGAGCTCCTACAATGAGCAGTTCTTC
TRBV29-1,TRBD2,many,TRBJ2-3,CSVEDPLAASTDTQYF,TGCAGCGTTGAAGATCCCCTAGCGGCTTCCACAGATACGCAGTATTTT
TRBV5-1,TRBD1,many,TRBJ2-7,CASSPDRVRSYGQYF,TGCGCCAGCAGCCCTGACAGGGTGAGGTCCTACGGGCAGTACTTC
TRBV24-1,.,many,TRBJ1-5,CATSDLDADSNNQPQHF,TGTGCCACCAGTGATCTAGATGCCGATTCGAACAATCAGCCCCAGCATTTT
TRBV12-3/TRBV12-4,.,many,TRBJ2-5,CASSLALGAETQYF,TGTGCCAGCAGTTTAGCGCTGGGAGCAGAGACCCAGTACTTC
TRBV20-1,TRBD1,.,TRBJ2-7,CSAPALDRGYYEQYF,TGCAGTGCGCCCGCCCTGGACAGGGGGTATTACGAGCAGTACTTC
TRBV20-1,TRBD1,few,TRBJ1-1,CSASRKDRGFGAFF,TGCAGTGCGTCACGGAAGGACAGGGGCTTTGGAGCTTTCTTT
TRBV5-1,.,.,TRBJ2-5,CASSLGPGEETQYF,TGCGCCAGCAGCTTGGGCCCAGGGGAGGAGACCCAGTACTTC
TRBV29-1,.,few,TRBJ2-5,CSVVRGAEETQYF,TGCAGCGTCGTTAGGGGGGCCGAAGAGACCCAGTACTTC
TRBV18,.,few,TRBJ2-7,CASSPKTRKYEQYF,TGTGCCAGCTCACCAAAGACTAGAAAGTACGAGCAGTACTTC
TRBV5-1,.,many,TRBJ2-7,CASSLASLYEQYF,TGCGCCAGCAGCTTGGCAAGCCTTTACGAGCAGTACTTC
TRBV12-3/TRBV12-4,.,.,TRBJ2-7,CASSLVGVYEQYF,TGTGCCAGCAGTTTAGTCGGGGTCTACGAGCAGTACTTC
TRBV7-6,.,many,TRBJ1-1,CASSLGGGGQAFF,TGTGCCAGCAGCTTAGGAGGGGGAGGGCAAGCTTTCTTT
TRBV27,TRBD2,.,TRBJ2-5,CASSPLAGGIETQYF,TGTGCCAGCAGTCCGCTAGCGGGAGGGATAGAGACCCAGTACTTC
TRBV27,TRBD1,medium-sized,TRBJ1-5,CASRPGQVLYSNQPQHF,TGTGCCAGCAGACCGGGACAGGTTTTGTATAGCAATCAGCCCCAGCATTTT
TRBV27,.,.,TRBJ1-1,CALNWAGWEEAFF,TGTGCCCTTAACTGGGCCGGATGGGAGGAAGCTTTCTTT
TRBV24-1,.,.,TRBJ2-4,CATSDSTGLENIQYF,TGTGCCACCAGTGATTCCACAGGGCTAGAAAACATTCAGTACTTC
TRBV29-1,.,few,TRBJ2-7,CSVRTPGYEQYF,TGCAGCGTTCGAACCCCGGGCTACGAGCAGTACTTC
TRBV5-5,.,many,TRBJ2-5,CASSLGGRRQETQYF,TGTGCCAGCAGCTTAGGCGGCCGGAGGCAAGAGACCCAGTACTTC
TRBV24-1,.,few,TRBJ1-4,CATSGPGPRNEKLFF,TGTGCCACCAGTGGGCCGGGACCGCGTAATGAAAAACTGTTTTTT
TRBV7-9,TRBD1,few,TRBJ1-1,CASSSSTGRVTEAFF,TGTGCCAGCAGCTCATCGACAGGGCGGGTCACTGAAGCTTTCTTT
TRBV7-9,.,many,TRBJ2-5,CASSLTPDETQYF,TGTGCCAGCAGCTTAACGCCCGACGAGACCCAGTACTTC
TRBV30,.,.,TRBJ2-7,CAWRDSSHEQYF,TGTGCCTGGAGGGACAGCTCCCACGAGCAGTACTTC
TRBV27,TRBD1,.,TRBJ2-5,CASSRTGSTGETQYF,TGTGCCAGCAGTCGGACAGGGAGCACGGGGGAGACCCAGTACTTC
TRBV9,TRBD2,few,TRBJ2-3,CASSPIRELAGAADTQYF,TGTGCCAGCAGCCCAATCCGAGAACTAGCGGGAGCCGCGGATACGCAGTATTTT
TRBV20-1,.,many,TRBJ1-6,CSAREGPGRVANSPLHF,TGCAGTGCTAGAGAAGGGCCCGGGCGGGTGGCTAATTCACCCCTCCACTTT
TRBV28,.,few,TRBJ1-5,CASSLFLRTENQPQHF,TGTGCCAGCAGTTTATTCCTCCGGACAGAGAATCAGCCCCAGCATTTT
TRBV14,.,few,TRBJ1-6,CASSQAGNSPLHF,TGTGCCAGCAGCCAAGCGGGCAATTCACCCCTCCACTTT
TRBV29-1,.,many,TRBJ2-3,CSVEDGRGQRTDTQYF,TGCAGCGTTGAAGATGGGAGGGGACAACGCACAGATACGCAGTATTTT
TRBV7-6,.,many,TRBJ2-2,CASSLGRGYTGELFF,TGTGCCAGCAGCTTAGGAAGGGGGTACACCGGGGAGCTGTTTTTT
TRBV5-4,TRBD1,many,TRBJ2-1,CASSPRTGDTLWQFF,TGTGCCAGCAGCCCGCGGACAGGAGACACCCTCTGGCAGTTCTTC
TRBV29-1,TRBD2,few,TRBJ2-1,CSVVTGTSYNEQFF,TGCAGCGTTGTCACCGGGACTAGCTACAATGAGCAGTTCTTC
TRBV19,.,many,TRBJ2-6,CASTSAGRRSGANVLTF,TGTGCCAGCACCTCCGCAGGGCGGAGGTCTGGGGCCAACGTCCTGACTTTC
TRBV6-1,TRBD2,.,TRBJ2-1,CASSGEASGSYEQFF,TGTGCCAGCAGTGGAGAGGCTAGCGGGAGTTATGAGCAGTTCTTC
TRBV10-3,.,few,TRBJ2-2,CAISDNAANTGELFF,TGTGCCATCAGTGATAATGCGGCTAACACCGGGGAGCTGTTTTTT
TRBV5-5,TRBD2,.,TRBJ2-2,CASSARLAENTGELFF,TGTGCCAGCAGCGCCCGACTAGCGGAGAACACCGGGGAGCTGTTTTTT
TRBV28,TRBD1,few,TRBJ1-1,CATGGRTEAFF,TGTGCTACAGGGGGAAGGACTGAAGCTTTCTTT
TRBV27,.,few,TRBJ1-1,CASGLGRGITEAFF,TGTGCCAGCGGTTTGGGCAGGGGTATCACTGAAGCTTTCTTT
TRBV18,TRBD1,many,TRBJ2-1,CASSPTGGAPVNEQFF,TGTGCCAGCTCACCGACAGGGGGCGCCCCCGTCAATGAGCAGTTCTTC
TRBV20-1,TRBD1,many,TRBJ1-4,CSARKTGAADAELFF,TGCAGTGCTAGAAAAACAGGGGCCGCAGACGCAGAACTGTTTTTT
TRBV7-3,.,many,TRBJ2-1,CASSAPEDNEQFF,TGTGCCAGCTCGGCTCCTGAAGACAATGAGCAGTTCTTC